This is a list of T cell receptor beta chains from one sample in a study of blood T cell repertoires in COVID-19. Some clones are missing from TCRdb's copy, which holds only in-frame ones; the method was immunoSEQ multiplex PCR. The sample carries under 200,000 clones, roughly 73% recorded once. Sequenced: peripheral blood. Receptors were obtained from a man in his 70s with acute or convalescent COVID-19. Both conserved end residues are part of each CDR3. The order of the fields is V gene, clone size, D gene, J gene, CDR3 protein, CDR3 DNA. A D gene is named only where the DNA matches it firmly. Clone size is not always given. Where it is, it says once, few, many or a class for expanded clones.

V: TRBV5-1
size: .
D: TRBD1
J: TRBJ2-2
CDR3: CASRRQGNTGELFF
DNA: TGCGCCAGCAGACGACAGGGGAACACCGGGGAGCTGTTTTTT

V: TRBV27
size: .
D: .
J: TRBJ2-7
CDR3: CASMTRGSYEQYF
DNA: TGTGCCAGCATGACTAGGGGTTCCTACGAGCAGTACTTC

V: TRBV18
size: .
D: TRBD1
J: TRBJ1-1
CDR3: CASSPMGDRANTEAFF
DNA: TGTGCCAGCTCACCAATGGGAGACAGGGCAAACACTGAAGCTTTCTTT

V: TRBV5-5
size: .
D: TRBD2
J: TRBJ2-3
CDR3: CASSFPSGKRDTQYF
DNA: TGTGCCAGCAGCTTTCCTAGCGGGAAGAGAGATACGCAGTATTTT

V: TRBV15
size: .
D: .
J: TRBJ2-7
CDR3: CATSRDPGSGYEQYF
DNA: TGTGCCACCAGCAGAGATCCCGGGTCTGGCTACGAGCAGTACTTC

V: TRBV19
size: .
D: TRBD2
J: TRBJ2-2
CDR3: CASSRRGTSANTGELFF
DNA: TGTGCCAGTAGTAGACGGGGGACTAGCGCGAACACCGGGGAGCTGTTTTTT

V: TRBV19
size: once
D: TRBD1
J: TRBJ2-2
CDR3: CASRRTGDANTGELFF
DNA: TGTGCCAGCCGCCGGACAGGAGACGCGAACACCGGGGAGCTGTTTTTT

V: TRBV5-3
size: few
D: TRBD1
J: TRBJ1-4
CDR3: CARSFLTRQGTNEKLFF
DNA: TGTGCCAGAAGCTTTTTGACAAGACAGGGGACTAATGAAAAACTGTTTTTT

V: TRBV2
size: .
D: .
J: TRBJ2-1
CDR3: CASSERTAYNEQFF
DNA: TGTGCCAGCAGTGAACGGACAGCCTACAATGAGCAGTTCTTC

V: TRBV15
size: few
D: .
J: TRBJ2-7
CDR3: CATSREQGGYEQYF
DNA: TGTGCCACCAGCAGAGAACAGGGCGGCTACGAGCAGTACTTC

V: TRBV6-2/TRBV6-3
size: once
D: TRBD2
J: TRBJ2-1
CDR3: CASSYGGTSENEQFF
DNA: TGTGCCAGCAGTTACGGGGGGACTAGCGAAAATGAGCAGTTCTTC

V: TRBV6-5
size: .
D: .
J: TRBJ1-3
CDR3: CASSSGGFAGNTIYF
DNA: TGTGCCAGCAGCAGTGGGGGGTTTGCTGGAAACACCATATATTTT

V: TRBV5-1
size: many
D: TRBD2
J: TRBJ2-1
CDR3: CASSLRLAGISYNEQFF
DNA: TGCGCCAGCAGCTTGCGACTAGCGGGGATCTCCTACAATGAGCAGTTCTTC

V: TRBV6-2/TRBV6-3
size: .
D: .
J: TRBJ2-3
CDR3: CASSYGVSALSRGTDTQYF
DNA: TGTGCCAGCAGTTACGGGGTTAGCGCCCTTTCACGGGGGACAGATACGCAGTATTTT

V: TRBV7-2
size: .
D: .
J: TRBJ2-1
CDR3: CASSPGSRFPFF
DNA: TGTGCCAGCAGCCCCGGGTCAAGGTTTCCGTTCTTC

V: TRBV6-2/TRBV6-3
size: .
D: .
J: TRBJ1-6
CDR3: CASSYERARARDNSPLHF
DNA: TGTGCCAGCAGTTACGAACGGGCCAGGGCCAGGGATAATTCACCCCTCCACTTT

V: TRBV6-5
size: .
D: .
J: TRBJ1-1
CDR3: CASSYSKFGKTTEAFF
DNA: TGTGCCAGCAGTTACTCGAAGTTCGGGAAGACCACTGAAGCTTTCTTT

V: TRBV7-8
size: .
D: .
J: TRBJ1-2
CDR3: CASSPTENYGYTF
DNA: TGTGCCAGCTCTCCCACAGAGAACTATGGCTACACCTTC

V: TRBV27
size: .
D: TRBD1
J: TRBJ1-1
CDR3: CASSIRTGGRTEAFF
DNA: TGTGCCAGCAGTATAAGGACAGGGGGGAGGACTGAAGCTTTCTTT

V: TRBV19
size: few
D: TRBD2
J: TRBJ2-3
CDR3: CASEKTGGPRSQYF
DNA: TGTGCCAGTGAAAAAACGGGAGGGCCGAGGTCGCAGTATTTT

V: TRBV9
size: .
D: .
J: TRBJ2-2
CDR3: CASTFLRDPNTGELFF
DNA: TGTGCCAGCACGTTCTTGCGGGACCCGAACACCGGGGAGCTGTTTTTT

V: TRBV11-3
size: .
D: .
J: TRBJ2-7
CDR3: CASSFWSGYSYEQYF
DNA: TGTGCCAGCAGCTTTTGGAGCGGGTACTCCTACGAGCAGTACTTC

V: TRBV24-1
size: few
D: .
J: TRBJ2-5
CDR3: CATSDFSGMGETQYF
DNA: TGTGCCACCAGTGATTTTTCGGGAATGGGAGAGACCCAGTACTTC

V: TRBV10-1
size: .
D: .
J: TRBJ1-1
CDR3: CASSESSGDTEAFF
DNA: TGCGCCAGCAGTGAGTCGTCCGGGGACACTGAAGCTTTCTTT

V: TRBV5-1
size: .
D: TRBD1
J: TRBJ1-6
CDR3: CASSLAEGARSSPLHF
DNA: TGCGCCAGCAGCTTGGCCGAGGGGGCGCGTAGTTCACCCCTCCACTTT

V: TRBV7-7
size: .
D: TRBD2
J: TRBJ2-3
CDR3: CASSLAGVTDTQYF
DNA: TGTGCTAGCAGCTTAGCGGGAGTTACAGATACGCAGTATTTT

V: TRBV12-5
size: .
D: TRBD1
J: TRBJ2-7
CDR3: CASGLVITPGQAIYEQYF
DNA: TGTGCTAGTGGTTTGGTGATAACGCCGGGACAGGCGATCTACGAGCAGTACTTC

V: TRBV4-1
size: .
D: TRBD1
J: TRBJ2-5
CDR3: CASSQGDSGPQTQYF
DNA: TGCGCCAGCAGCCAGGGGGACAGCGGCCCCCAGACCCAGTACTTC

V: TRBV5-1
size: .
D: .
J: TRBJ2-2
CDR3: CASSFPLARAGELFF
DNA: TGCGCCAGCAGTTTCCCGCTAGCCCGGGCCGGGGAGCTGTTTTTT

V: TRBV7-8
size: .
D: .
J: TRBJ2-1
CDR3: CASTPRSIDAPLSSNEQFF
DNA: TGTGCCAGCACCCCCCGGTCTATCGATGCCCCTTTAAGCTCCAATGAGCAGTTCTTC

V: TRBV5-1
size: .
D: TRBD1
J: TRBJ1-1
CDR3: CASSKRTGGGTTEAFF
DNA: TGCGCCAGCAGCAAAAGGACAGGGGGTGGGACCACTGAAGCTTTCTTT

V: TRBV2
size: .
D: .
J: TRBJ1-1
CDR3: CASSVRGVNTEAFF
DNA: TGTGCCAGCAGTGTCCGGGGAGTGAACACTGAAGCTTTCTTT